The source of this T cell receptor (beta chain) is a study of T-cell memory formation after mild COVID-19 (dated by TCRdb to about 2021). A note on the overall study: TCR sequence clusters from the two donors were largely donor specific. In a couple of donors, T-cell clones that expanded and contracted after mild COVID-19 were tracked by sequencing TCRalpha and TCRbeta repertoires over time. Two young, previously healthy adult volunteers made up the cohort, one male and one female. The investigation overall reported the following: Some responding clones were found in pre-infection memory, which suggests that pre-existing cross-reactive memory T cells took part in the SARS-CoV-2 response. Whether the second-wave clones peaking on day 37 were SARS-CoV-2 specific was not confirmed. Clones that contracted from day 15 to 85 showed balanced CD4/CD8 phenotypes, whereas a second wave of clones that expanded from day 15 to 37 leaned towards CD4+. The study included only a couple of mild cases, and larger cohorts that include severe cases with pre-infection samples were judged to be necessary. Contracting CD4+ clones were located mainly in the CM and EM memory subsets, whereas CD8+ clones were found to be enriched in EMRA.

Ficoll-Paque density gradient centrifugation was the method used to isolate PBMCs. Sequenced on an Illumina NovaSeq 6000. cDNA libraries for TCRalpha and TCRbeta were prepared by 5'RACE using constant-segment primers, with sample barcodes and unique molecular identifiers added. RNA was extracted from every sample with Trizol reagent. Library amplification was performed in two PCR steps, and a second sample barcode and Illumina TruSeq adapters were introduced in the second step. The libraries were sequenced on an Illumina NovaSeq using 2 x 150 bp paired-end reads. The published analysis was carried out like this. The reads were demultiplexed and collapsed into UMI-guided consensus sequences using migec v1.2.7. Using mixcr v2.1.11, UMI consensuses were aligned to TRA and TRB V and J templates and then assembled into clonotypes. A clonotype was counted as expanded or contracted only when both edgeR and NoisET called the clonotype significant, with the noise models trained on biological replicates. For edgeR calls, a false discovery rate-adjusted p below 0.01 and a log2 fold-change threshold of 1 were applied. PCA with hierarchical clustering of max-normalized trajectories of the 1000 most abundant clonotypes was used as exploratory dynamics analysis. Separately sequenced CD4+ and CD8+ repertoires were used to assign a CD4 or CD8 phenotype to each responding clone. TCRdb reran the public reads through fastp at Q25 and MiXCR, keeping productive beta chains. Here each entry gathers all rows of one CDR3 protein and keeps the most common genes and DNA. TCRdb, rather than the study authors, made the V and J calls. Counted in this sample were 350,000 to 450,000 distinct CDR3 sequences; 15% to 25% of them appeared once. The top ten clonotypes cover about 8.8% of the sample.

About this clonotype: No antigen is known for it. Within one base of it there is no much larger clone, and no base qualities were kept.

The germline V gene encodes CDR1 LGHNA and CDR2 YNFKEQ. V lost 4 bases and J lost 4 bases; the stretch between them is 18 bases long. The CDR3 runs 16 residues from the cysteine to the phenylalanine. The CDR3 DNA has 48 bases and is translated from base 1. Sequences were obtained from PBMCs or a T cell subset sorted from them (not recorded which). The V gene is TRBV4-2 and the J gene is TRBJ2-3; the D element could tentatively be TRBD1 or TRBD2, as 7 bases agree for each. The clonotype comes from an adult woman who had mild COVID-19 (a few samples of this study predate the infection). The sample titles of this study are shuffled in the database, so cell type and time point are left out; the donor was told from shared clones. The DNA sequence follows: TGTGCCAGCAGCCCAAAGGGGGCGGGGGACCCAGATACGCAGTATTTT. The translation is CASSPKGAGDPDTQYF.